Each of the 14 T cell receptor beta chains below was sequenced from the same sample in a study of blood T cells in healthy people across ages. Sample-barcoded 5' priming and a J-beta primer mix drove a second PCR of roughly 6 to 12 cycles. TCRdb independently ran MiXCR on the 5' RACE reads; one entry per CDR3 protein. This sample yields just over 1 million distinct CDR3 sequences, of which around 45% are seen a single time; approximately 20% belongs to the top ten. Sequencing was done on a sample of blood. These receptor sequences come from an older woman in good health.

The CDR3: CATSDLREGQGKNEQYF. The CDR3 nucleotides are TGTGCCACCAGTGATTTGCGCGAGGGACAGGGTAAGAATGAGCAGTACTTC. This chain connects TRBV24-1 to TRBJ2-4; 9 nucleotides line up with TRBD1. There are 17 residues in the CDR3. With 0 bases clipped from V and 13 bases from J, the junction kept 15 bases outside the gene matches. Per germline, CDR1 KGHDR and CDR2 SFDVKD.

CDR3 sequence reads: CSVGLGTNQPQHF. CDR3 nucleotides: TGCAGCGTTGGTTTGGGGACGAATCAGCCCCAGCATTTT. The J gene is TRBJ1-5, the V gene TRBV29-1; perhaps TRBD1 as D (5 bases). The ends were cut back, 4 bases at V and 4 bases at J, with 11 bases in the middle. CDR1 and CDR2 (germline): SQVTM, ANQGSEA. CDR3 length: 13 amino acids. The variable domain in full, completed from reference TRBV29-1 and TRBJ1-5, reads SAVISQKPSRDICQRGTSLTIQCQVDSQVTMMFWYRQQPGQSLTLIATANQGSEATYESGFVIDKFPISRPNLTFSTLTVSNMSPEDSSIYLCSVGLGTNQPQHFGDGTRLSIL.

The J gene is TRBJ2-2, the V gene TRBV4-2; D is uncertain. Germline-derived CDR1 and CDR2 are LGHNA and YNFKEQ. The CDR3 is 13 residues long. V lost 2 bases, J lost 5 bases, and 6 bases lay in between. DNA of the CDR3: TGTGCCAGCAGCCAATATCGGACCGGGGAGCTGTTTTTT. It yields the protein CASSQYRTGELFF.

The V and J genes are TRBV29-1 and TRBJ1-2, with 8 bases aligning to TRBD1. V lost 3 bases and J lost 4; bases outside the gene matches: 7. CDR1 and CDR2 from the germline V gene are SQVTM and ANQGSEA. This CDR3 is built from 14 residues. CDR3 DNA sequence: TGCAGCGTTGAGGACAGGGTGAGGAGCTATGGCTACACCTTC. This encodes CSVEDRVRSYGYTF.

Remarks on this clonotype: An end of the junction differs from the germline gene, which may be a read error. The V and J genes are TRBV10-3 and TRBJ1-5, with TRBD1 identical over 7 bases. There are 14 residues in the CDR3. Germline-derived CDR1 and CDR2 are ENHRY and SYGVKD. CDR3 DNA sequence: TGTGCCACCGAGACAGGGACGAGCAATCAGTCCCAGCATTTT. It codes for CATETGTSNQSQHF.

For this clonotype: One end of the junction fails to match germline, which may point to a read error. V is TRBV28 and J is TRBJ2-4; TRBD2 matches 9 bases. Germline CDR1 reads MDHEN; CDR2 reads SYDVKM. The CDR3 has 14 residues. The CDR3 bases are TGTGCCTGCAGTTTACAGAAGCTAGCGGGGTTTCAGTACTTC. As protein: CACSLQKLAGFQYF.

This clonotype was counted at least ten times. A read error may explain this, as a much larger clone is one base away. The chain combines TRBV10-3 with TRBJ2-7; no clear D gene. The CDR3 runs 16 residues. The germline V gene has CDR1 ENHRY and CDR2 SYGVKD. Between the trimmed V and J ends, which lost 0 bases and 0 bases, there was a span of 12 bases. The CDR3 region has the DNA TGTGCCATCAGTGAGTCGGCCCTAGAGACCTCCTACGAGCAGTACTTC. Amino acid sequence: CAISESALETSYEQYF.

This rearrangement joins TRBV27 to TRBJ2-1, with TRBD2 matching over 9 bases. Trimming took 3 bases from V and 5 from J; bases not matched to a gene: 14. CDR1 and CDR2 from the germline V gene are MNHEY and SMNVEV (reference sequence). This CDR3 spans 18 amino acids. CDR3 protein: CASSFGTGAGGPHNEQFF. DNA of the CDR3: TGTGCCAGCAGTTTTGGGACCGGGGCGGGAGGGCCACACAATGAGCAGTTCTTC.

The gene calls are TRBV6-6 and TRBJ2-7, with 10 nucleotides matching TRBD2. The V gene's germline CDR1 is MNHNY and CDR2 SVGAGI (reference sequence). After removal of 6 bases from V and 7 bases from J, the junction contained 12 bases not matched to a gene. This CDR3 has 15 residues. Written as DNA, the CDR3 is TGTGCCAGCAGACCTAGCGGGAGTACCTACAATGAGCAGTACTTC. Amino acids: CASRPSGSTYNEQYF.

CDR3 region: CASSVGGTNEKLFF. CDR3 in DNA: TGTGCCAGCAGCGTAGGAGGAACCAATGAAAAACTGTTTTTT. The V call is TRBV9, the J call TRBJ1-4; unclear D gene. This CDR3 is 14 amino acids long. Germline V gives CDR1 SGDLS, CDR2 YYNGEE. Trimming took 0 bases from V and 5 from J, leaving 8 bases between them. Filled out from reference TRBV9 and TRBJ1-4, the complete variable domain reads DSGVTQTPKHLITATGQRVTLRCSPRSGDLSVYWYQQSLDQGLQFLIQYYNGEERAKGNILERFSAQQFPDLHSELNLSSLELGDSALYFCASSVGGTNEKLFFGSGTQLSVL.

The genes are TRBV15 and TRBJ2-7, with D possibly being TRBD2 (5 bases). The V and J ends lost 3 bases and 7 bases respectively, with 16 bases between them. This CDR3 has 14 residues. CDR1 is LNHNV, CDR2 YYDKDF, per germline (reference sequence). The CDR3 protein is CATSSLDFTGEQYF. The CDR3 DNA is TGTGCCACCAGCAGTTTGGACTTCACCGGGGAGCAGTACTTC.

The gene calls are TRBV20-1 and TRBJ2-1; 11 nucleotides line up with TRBD2. The germline CDR1 and CDR2 sequences are DFQATT and SNEGSKA (reference sequence). Trimming took 6 bases from V and 13 from J; bases not matched to a gene: 11. This CDR3 is built from 13 residues. DNA for the CDR3: TGCAGTGCCGGACTAGCGGGTTTAGAGACCCAGTTCTTC. Translating it yields CSAGLAGLETQFF.

The chain links TRBV11-2 to TRBJ2-1; D possibly corresponds to TRBD2 (5 bases). Trimming removed 1 base at V and 2 bases at J, with 6 bases between. The CDR3 has 14 residues. Germline CDR1 reads SGHAT; CDR2 reads FQNNGV. The CDR3 DNA follows: TGTGCCAGCAGCTTAGGACTAACCTACAATGAGCAGTTCTTC. This translates into CASSLGLTYNEQFF.

The chain carries TRBV12-3 or TRBV12-4 and TRBJ2-3; D possibly corresponds to TRBD2 (6 bases). The CDR3 extends over 16 amino acids. V gave up 3 bases and J gave up 2 bases, with 15 bases separating them. The CDR3 sequence is CASSLSPGANTDTQYF. The CDR3 DNA is TGTGCCAGCAGTTTGTCCCCGGGAGCCAACACAGATACGCAGTATTTT.